This TCR beta chain was profiled in a study of blood T cell repertoires in COVID-19. Study-level background: Nucleic acid was either cDNA or gDNA, and it came from T cells, B-cell-depleted T cells, or PBMCs.

The CDR3 totals 17 residues. Germline CDR1 reads SGHVS; CDR2 reads FQNEAQ. V shed 3 bases and J shed 6 bases, with 23 bases lying between them. Clones were sequenced by immunoSEQ multiplex PCR, and TCRdb holds only the in-frame ones, with some missing. The data hold over 150,000 clones, with 70% to 85% observed a single time. The source material was peripheral blood. The source of this sequence is a woman aged 45-65 years with acute or convalescent COVID-19. The rearrangement uses TRBV7-8 and TRBJ2-5; possible D gene TRBD2, 5 bases. The CDR3 bases are TGTGCCAGCAGCTTGATCGGAGGTCCCAGGCGAGAAAAGACCCAGTACTTC. Translating gives CASSLIGGPRREKTQYF.